This record looks at one T cell receptor beta chain sequence and its context. This entry comes from a study of Tregs in tolerant kidney transplant recipients. The V end was cut by 2 bases, the J end by 1 base, with 6 bases between. Looked up from germline, CDR1 is MNHEY and CDR2 is SMNVEV (reference sequence). CDR3 length: 14 residues. The table came from immunoSEQ multiplex PCR; TCRdb's copy has only in-frame clones and leaves some out. The top ten hold around 4% of the sample, which has tens of thousands of clones, roughly 84% seen once. The source material was CD4+ T cells from blood. This TCR came from a human donor in good health. The chain couples TRBV27 to TRBJ1-3; D ambiguous. CDR3 region: CASSLKGSGNTIYF. Written as DNA, the CDR3 is TGTGCCAGCAGTTTAAAGGGTTCTGGAAACACCATATATTTT.